This T cell receptor (beta chain) comes out of a study of blood T cell repertoires in COVID-19. The protocol was immunoSEQ multiplex PCR, while the TCRdb copy is restricted to in-frame clones and leaves out a portion. The data hold roughly 230,000 clones, with approximately 82% observed a single time. The CDR3 is 11 amino acids. With 3 bases removed from V and 9 bases from J, the gap between germline ends came to 8 bases. Per germline, CDR1 MGHDK and CDR2 SYGVNS. The chain uses TRBV25-1 and TRBJ2-5, with D perhaps TRBD2 (5 bases). This sequence originates from a woman of 80 years or more with acute or convalescent COVID-19. Sequencing input: peripheral blood. CDR3 loop: CASSDVGAQYF. In DNA form, the CDR3 reads TGTGCCAGCAGTGATGTGGGAGCCCAGTACTTC.